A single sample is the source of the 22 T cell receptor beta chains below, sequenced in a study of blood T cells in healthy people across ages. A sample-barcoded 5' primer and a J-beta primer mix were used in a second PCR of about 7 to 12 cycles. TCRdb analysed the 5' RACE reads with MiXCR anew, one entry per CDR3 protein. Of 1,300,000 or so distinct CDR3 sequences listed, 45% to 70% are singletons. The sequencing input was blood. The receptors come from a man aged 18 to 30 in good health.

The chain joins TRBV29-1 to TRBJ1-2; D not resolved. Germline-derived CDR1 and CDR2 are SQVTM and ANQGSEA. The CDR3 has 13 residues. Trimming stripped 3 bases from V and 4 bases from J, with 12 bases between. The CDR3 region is CSVDSGDPYGYTF. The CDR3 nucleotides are TGCAGCGTTGACTCAGGAGACCCCTATGGCTACACCTTC.

Here the CDR3 DNA reads TGTGCCAGCAGTGAGGGGCTTAGCGGGAAATACGAGCAGTACTTC. As protein: CASSEGLSGKYEQYF. V and J are TRBV2 and TRBJ2-7, with TRBD2 matching 8 bases. Germline V gene data show CDR1 as SNHLY and CDR2 as FYNNEI. This CDR3 has 15 amino acids. Trimming took 3 bases from V and 4 from J; bases not matched to a gene: 8.

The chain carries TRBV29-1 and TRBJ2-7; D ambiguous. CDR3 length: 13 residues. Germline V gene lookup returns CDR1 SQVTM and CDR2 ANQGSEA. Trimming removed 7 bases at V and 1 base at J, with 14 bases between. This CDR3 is CSATGEASYEQYF. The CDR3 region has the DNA TGCAGCGCCACCGGCGAGGCTTCCTACGAGCAGTACTTC.

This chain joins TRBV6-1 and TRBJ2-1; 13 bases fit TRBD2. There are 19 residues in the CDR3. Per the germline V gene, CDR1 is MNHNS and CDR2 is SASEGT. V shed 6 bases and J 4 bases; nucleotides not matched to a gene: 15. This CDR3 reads CASSPTSGGANHLYNEQFF. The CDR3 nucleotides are TGTGCCAGCAGCCCTACTAGCGGGGGGGCCAACCACCTATACAATGAGCAGTTCTTC.

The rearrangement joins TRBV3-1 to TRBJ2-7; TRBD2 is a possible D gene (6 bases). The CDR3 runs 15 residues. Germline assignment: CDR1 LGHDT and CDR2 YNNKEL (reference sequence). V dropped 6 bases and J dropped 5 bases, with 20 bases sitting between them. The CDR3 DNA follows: TGTGCCAGCAGTCCAGTCGCGGGATTAACAAACGAGCAGTACTTC. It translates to CASSPVAGLTNEQYF.

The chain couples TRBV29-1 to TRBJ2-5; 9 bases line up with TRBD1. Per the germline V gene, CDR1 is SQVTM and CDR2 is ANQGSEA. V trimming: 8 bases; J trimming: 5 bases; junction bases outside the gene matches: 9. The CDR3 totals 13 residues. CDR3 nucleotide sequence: TGCAGCCTCGCCACAGGGGGCAGTGAGACCCAGTACTTC. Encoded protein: CSLATGGSETQYF.

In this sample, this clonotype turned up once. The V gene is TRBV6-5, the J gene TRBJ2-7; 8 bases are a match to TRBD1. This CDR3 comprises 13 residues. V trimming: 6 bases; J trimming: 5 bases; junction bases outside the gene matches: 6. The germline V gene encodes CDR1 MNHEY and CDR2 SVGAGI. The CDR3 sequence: CASRRRQGNEQYF. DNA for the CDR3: TGTGCCAGCAGACGTCGACAGGGGAACGAGCAGTACTTC.

The CDR3 nucleotides read TGCGCCAGCAGCGACCCGCCCTACAATGAGCAGTTCTTC. Translation: CASSDPPYNEQFF. This chain uses TRBV5-1 with TRBJ2-1; D unclear. Trimming cost V 4 bases and J 2 bases, with 7 bases left between them. This CDR3 comprises 13 residues. Germline V gene data show CDR1 as SGHRS and CDR2 as YFSETQ.

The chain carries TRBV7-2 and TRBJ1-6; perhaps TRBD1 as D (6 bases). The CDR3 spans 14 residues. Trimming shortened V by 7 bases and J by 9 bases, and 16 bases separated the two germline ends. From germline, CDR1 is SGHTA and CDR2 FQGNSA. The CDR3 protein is CASTRGGATSPLHF. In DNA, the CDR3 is TGTGCCAGCACCCGGGGGGGCGCAACTTCACCCCTCCACTTT.

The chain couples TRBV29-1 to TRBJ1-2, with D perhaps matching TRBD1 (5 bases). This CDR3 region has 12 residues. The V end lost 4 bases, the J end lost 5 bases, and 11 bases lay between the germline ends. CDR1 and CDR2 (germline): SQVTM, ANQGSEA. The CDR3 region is CSVVGGTYGYTF. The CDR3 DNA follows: TGCAGCGTTGTGGGGGGAACGTATGGCTACACCTTC.

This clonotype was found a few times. The CDR3, as DNA: TGTGCCACCGGACAGGCGGAAGGCTACACCTTC. The encoded protein is CATGQAEGYTF. The rearrangement links TRBV10-3 to TRBJ1-2, with 7 nucleotides matching TRBD1. The germline gives CDR1 ENHRY, CDR2 SYGVKD. V lost 10 bases to trimming and J lost 8 bases; unmatched junction nucleotides: 7. The CDR3 runs to 11 residues.

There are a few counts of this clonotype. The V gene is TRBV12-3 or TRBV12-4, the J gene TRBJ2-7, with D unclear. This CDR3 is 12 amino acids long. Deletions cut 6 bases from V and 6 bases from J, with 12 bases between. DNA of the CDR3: TGTGCCAGCAGCTATACAAGTTTCGAGCAGTACTTC. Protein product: CASSYTSFEQYF.

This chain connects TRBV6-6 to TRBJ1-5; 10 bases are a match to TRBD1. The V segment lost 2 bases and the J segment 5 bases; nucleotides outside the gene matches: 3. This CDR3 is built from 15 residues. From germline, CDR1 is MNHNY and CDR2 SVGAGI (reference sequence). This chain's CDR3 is CASSYPDRGHQPQHF. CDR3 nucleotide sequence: TGTGCCAGCAGTTACCCAGACAGGGGGCATCAGCCCCAGCATTTT.

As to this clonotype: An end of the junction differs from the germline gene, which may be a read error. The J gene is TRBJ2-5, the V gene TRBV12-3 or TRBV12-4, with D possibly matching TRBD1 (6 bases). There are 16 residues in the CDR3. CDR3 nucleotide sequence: TGTGCCAGCAGTTTATTCAGGGGCCTGTACCAAGAGGCCCAGTACTTC. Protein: CASSLFRGLYQEAQYF.

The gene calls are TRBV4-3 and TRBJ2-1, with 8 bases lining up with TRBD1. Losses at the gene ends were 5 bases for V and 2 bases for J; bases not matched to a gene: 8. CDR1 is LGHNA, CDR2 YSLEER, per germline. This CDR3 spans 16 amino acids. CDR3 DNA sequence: TGCGCCAGCAGCTTAACAGGGGGGTTACCCTACAATGAGCAGTTCTTC. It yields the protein CASSLTGGLPYNEQFF.

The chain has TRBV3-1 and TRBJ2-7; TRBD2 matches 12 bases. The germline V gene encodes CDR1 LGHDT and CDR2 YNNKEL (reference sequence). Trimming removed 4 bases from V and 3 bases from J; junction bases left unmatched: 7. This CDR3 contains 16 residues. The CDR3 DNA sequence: TGTGCCAGCAGCCTCAAAACTAGCGGGAGGCGCTACGAGCAGTACTTC. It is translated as CASSLKTSGRRYEQYF.

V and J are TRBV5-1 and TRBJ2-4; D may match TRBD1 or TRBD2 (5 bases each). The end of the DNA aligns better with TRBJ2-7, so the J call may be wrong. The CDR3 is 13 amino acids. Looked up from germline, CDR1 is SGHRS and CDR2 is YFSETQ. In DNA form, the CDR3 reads TGCGCCAGCAGCGCAGCGGACAACTACGAGCAGTACTTC. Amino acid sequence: CASSAADNYEQYF.

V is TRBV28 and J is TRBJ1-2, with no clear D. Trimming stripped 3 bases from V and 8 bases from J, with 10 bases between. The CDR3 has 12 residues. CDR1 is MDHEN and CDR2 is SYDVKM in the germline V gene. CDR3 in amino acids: CASSFAARGYTF. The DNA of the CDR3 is TGTGCCAGCAGTTTTGCGGCTCGGGGCTACACCTTC.

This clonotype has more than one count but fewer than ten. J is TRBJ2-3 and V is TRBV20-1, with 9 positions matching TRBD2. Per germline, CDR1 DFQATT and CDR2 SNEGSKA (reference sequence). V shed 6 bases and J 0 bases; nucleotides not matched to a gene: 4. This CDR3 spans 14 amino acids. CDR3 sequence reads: CSASLAGSTDTQYF. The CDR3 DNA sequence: TGCAGTGCCTCCCTAGCGGGGAGCACAGATACGCAGTATTTT.

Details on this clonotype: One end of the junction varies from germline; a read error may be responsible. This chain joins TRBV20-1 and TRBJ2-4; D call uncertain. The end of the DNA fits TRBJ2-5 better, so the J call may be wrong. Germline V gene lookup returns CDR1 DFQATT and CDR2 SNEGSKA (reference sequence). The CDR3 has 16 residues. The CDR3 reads CSVHPASDTVKETQYF. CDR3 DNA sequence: TGTAGTGTCCATCCCGCATCAGACACGGTGAAAGAGACCCAGTACTTC.

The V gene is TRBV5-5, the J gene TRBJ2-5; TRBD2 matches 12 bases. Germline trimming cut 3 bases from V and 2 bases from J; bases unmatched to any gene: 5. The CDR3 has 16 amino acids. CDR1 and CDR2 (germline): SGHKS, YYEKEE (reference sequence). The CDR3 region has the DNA TGTGCCAGCAGCTCTAGACTAGCGGGGGCGCAAGAGACCCAGTACTTC. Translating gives CASSSRLAGAQETQYF.

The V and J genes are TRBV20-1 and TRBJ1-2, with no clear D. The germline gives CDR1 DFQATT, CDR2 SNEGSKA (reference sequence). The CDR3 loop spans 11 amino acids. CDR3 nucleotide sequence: TGCAGCACCAGGAGGGACTATGGCTACACCTTC. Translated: CSTRRDYGYTF.